These 28 T cell receptor beta chains were sequenced from one sample in a study of early T cells in non-severe SARS-CoV-2 infection. TCRdb itself ran the 5' RACE reads through MiXCR, one entry per CDR3 protein. Of tens of thousands of distinct CDR3 sequences listed, roughly 4.6% are singletons. Specimen: whole blood, collected at baseline. The receptors were sampled from an adult who was a healthcare worker with PCR-confirmed SARS-CoV-2 infection or an uninfected control (not recorded which).

This clonotype was seen a handful of times. The chain carries TRBV14 and TRBJ2-2, with D perhaps matching TRBD1 (6 bases). The germline gives CDR1 SGHDN, CDR2 FVKESK. Trimming cost V 9 bases and J 4 bases, with 9 bases left between them. This CDR3 is 12 amino acids long. The CDR3 loop reads CASGQTTGELFF. CDR3 DNA: TGTGCCAGTGGACAGACCACCGGGGAGCTGTTTTTT.

This clonotype occurred many times. The chain carries TRBV10-3 and TRBJ2-2; 10 bases match TRBD1. The germline CDR1 and CDR2 sequences are ENHRY and SYGVKD. Trimming removed 5 bases from V and 0 bases from J; junction bases left unmatched: 9. This CDR3 comprises 18 residues. CDR3 sequence (DNA): TGTGCCATCAGTCCTCAGGGACAGGGGTACGCGAACACCGGGGAGCTGTTTTTT. This encodes CAISPQGQGYANTGELFF.

The sample holds many counts of this clonotype. This chain connects TRBV15 to TRBJ2-2, with 10 bases matching TRBD2. The CDR3 length is 20 residues. Germline CDR1 LNHNV, CDR2 YYDKDF (reference sequence). V was clipped by 0 bases and J by 1 base; unmatched bases: 11. CDR3 in DNA: TGTGCCACCAGCAGAGATATACGGACTAGCGGACCGAGGAACACCGGGGAGCTGTTTTTT. Translating it yields CATSRDIRTSGPRNTGELFF.

The rearrangement uses TRBV11-2 and TRBJ2-7, with 8 bases fitting TRBD1. V dropped 1 base and J dropped 6; count of bases not matched to a gene: 20. Germline CDR1 and CDR2: SGHAT and FQNNGV. The CDR3 sequence is 19 residues long. The CDR3, as DNA: TGTGCCAGCAGCTTAGTCCGGTGGGAGACAGGGGTTAAACCGGCCGAGCAGTACTTC. Protein sequence: CASSLVRWETGVKPAEQYF.

This clonotype was observed once. A much larger clone differs by one base, so this may be a read error. This chain connects TRBV12-3 or TRBV12-4 to TRBJ2-4; no clear D. Trimming took 0 bases from V and 12 from J, leaving 12 bases between them. The CDR3 extends over 13 amino acids. In DNA, the CDR3 is TGTGCCAGCAGTTTAGCATCCCTCAGCACTCAGTACTTC. Translated, it gives CASSLASLSTQYF.

In its sample, this clonotype was seen many times. The gene calls are TRBV10-1 and TRBJ2-7, with 7 bases identical to TRBD1. CDR1 and CDR2 from the germline V gene are WNHNN and SYGVQD (reference sequence). The CDR3 runs to 14 residues. With 3 bases clipped from V and 5 bases from J, the junction kept 7 bases outside the gene matches. The CDR3 DNA follows: TGCGCCAGCAGTGAAGGACGGACAGGAGACGAGCAGTACTTC. It is translated as CASSEGRTGDEQYF.

The chain links TRBV24-1 to TRBJ2-1; 9 bases are shared with TRBD2. CDR1 and CDR2 from the germline V gene are KGHDR and SFDVKD. J gave up 3 bases and V 9 bases, and 2 bases lay outside the gene matches. The CDR3 is made up of 13 amino acids. Here the CDR3 reads CATASGIYNEQFF. In nucleotides, the CDR3 is TGTGCCACCGCTAGCGGGATCTACAATGAGCAGTTCTTC.

This clonotype was seen ten or more times. The V and J genes are TRBV5-5 and TRBJ2-1; D remains ambiguous. CDR1 is SGHKS, CDR2 YYEKEE, per germline (reference sequence). V lost 4 bases and J 5 bases, leaving 16 bases between the germline ends. The CDR3 spans 15 residues. The CDR3 here is CASSVDPTLHNEQFF. In nucleotides, the CDR3 is TGTGCCAGCAGCGTCGACCCGACACTACACAATGAGCAGTTCTTC.

Many counts were recorded for this clonotype. This chain joins TRBV30 and TRBJ1-2; a weak D match, TRBD1 (5 bases). V lost 4 bases and J lost 4, with 10 bases in between. This CDR3 has 12 residues. Germline V CDR1 and CDR2: GTSNPN, SVGIG (reference sequence). CDR3: CAWTGRTYGYTF. CDR3 DNA sequence: TGTGCCTGGACAGGGAGGACCTATGGCTACACCTTC.

The table lists this clonotype with many counts. This chain connects TRBV7-9 to TRBJ1-1, with D possibly TRBD1 on 5 matching bases. In germline, CDR1 is SEHNR, CDR2 FQNEAQ (reference sequence). The CDR3 has 15 amino acids. V lost 5 bases, J lost 5 bases, and 18 bases lay in between. CDR3 residues: CASSVPQGVHTEAFF. The DNA for the CDR3 is TGTGCCAGCAGCGTACCGCAGGGAGTGCATACTGAAGCTTTCTTT.

This clonotype was counted at least ten times. This CDR3 is CASSLAFQSYNEQFF. For the CDR3, the DNA is TGTGCCAGCAGCTTAGCGTTCCAATCCTACAATGAGCAGTTCTTC. The V and J genes are TRBV7-8 and TRBJ2-1; no clear D. The CDR3 extends over 15 amino acids. V was trimmed by 0 bases and J by 1 base, leaving 7 bases between them. CDR1 is SGHVS and CDR2 is FQNEAQ in the germline V gene. Complete variable domain (other parts from reference TRBV7-8 and TRBJ2-1): GAGVSQSPRYKVAKRGQDVALRCDPISGHVSLFWYQQALGQGPEFLTYFQNEAQLDKSGLPSDRFFAERPEGSVSTLKIQRTQQEDSAVYLCASSLAFQSYNEQFFGPGTRLTVL.

This clonotype was counted at least ten times. This sequence joins TRBV10-2 and TRBJ2-3, with TRBD2 identical over 9 bases. The CDR3 is 16 residues long. Looked up from germline, CDR1 is WSHSY and CDR2 is SAAADI. The V and J ends lost 1 base and 2 bases, in that order; junction bases with no gene match: 4. CDR3 amino acids: CASSEWSGGFTDTQYF. DNA for the CDR3: TGCGCCAGCAGTGAGTGGAGCGGGGGGTTCACAGATACGCAGTATTTT.

The table lists this clonotype with many counts. The V call is TRBV20-1, the J call TRBJ1-4; D remains ambiguous. V shed 3 bases and J shed 4 bases, with 18 bases lying between them. Germline CDR1 DFQATT, CDR2 SNEGSKA (reference sequence). CDR3 length: 16 amino acids. CDR3 residues: CSASGVTPAINEKLFF. For the CDR3, the DNA is TGCAGTGCTAGTGGGGTTACCCCGGCGATTAATGAAAAACTGTTTTTT.

This clonotype has at least ten counts. The rearrangement uses TRBV29-1 and TRBJ2-5; perhaps TRBD2 as D (6 bases). The CDR3 is made up of 15 amino acids. Germline CDR1 reads SQVTM; CDR2 reads ANQGSEA. The V end lost 7 bases, the J end lost 2 bases, and 20 bases lay between the germline ends. CDR3 region: CSAPGQGGLQETQYF. In DNA, the CDR3 is TGCAGCGCCCCTGGGCAGGGAGGCTTGCAAGAGACCCAGTACTTC.

The sample holds many counts of this clonotype. V usage is TRBV6-5 and J usage is TRBJ1-1; D gene uncertain. The CDR3 covers 11 residues. V shed 8 bases and J shed 1 base, with 5 bases lying between them. In germline, CDR1 is MNHEY, CDR2 SVGAGI. CDR3 in amino acids: CASGENTEAFF. The CDR3 DNA reads as TGTGCCAGCGGAGAGAACACTGAAGCTTTCTTT.

The chain joins TRBV7-2 to TRBJ2-5, with D perhaps TRBD1 (5 bases). Trimming removed 1 base from V and 3 bases from J, with 15 bases in between. The germline gives CDR1 SGHTA, CDR2 FQGNSA. The CDR3 runs to 16 residues. Here the CDR3 reads CASSLGVEQAEETQYF. The CDR3 DNA reads as TGTGCCAGCAGCTTAGGGGTAGAACAGGCCGAAGAGACCCAGTACTTC.

This clonotype was detected many times. This chain links TRBV7-2 with TRBJ2-3; D might be TRBD2 (7 bases). Looked up from germline, CDR1 is SGHTA and CDR2 is FQGNSA. The CDR3 runs to 14 residues. V was clipped by 3 bases and J by 5 bases, with 12 bases between them. The CDR3 protein is CASSFGGAVDTQYF. The DNA for the CDR3 is TGTGCCAGCAGCTTTGGGGGGGCAGTAGATACGCAGTATTTT.

This chain connects TRBV3-1 to TRBJ2-7; D is ambiguous. V dropped 1 base and J dropped 4 bases, with 5 bases sitting between them. Looked up from germline, CDR1 is LGHDT and CDR2 is YNNKEL (reference sequence). The CDR3 runs to 12 residues. The CDR3: CASSQAGYEQYF. CDR3 DNA sequence: TGTGCCAGCAGCCAAGCCGGGTACGAGCAGTACTTC.

There are many counts of this clonotype. V is TRBV11-1 and J is TRBJ1-1; no reliable D call. The germline V gene encodes CDR1 SGHAT and CDR2 FQDESV (reference sequence). This CDR3 is built from 13 residues. Trimming pared 2 bases from V and 2 bases from J, leaving 6 bases between. The chain's CDR3 is CASSLSYNTEAFF. The CDR3 bases are TGTGCCAGCAGCTTATCCTACAACACTGAAGCTTTCTTT.

This clonotype was seen at least ten times. One end of the junction varies from germline; a read error may be responsible. The gene calls are TRBV20-1 and TRBJ1-2, with 7 bases matching TRBD1. CDR1 is DFQATT and CDR2 is SNEGSKA in the germline V gene (reference sequence). The CDR3 runs to 15 residues. The CDR3 nucleotides read TGCAGTGCTCGAGACCCGGACAGGCGCGACTATGGCTACACCTTC. Amino acid sequence: CSARDPDRRDYGYTF.

This clonotype was seen at least ten times. The chain joins TRBV5-1 to TRBJ2-5; no firm D call. Trimming removed 3 bases at V and 5 bases at J, with 5 bases between. Germline values: CDR1 SGHRS, CDR2 YFSETQ. The CDR3 is 11 residues long. The CDR3 sequence is CASSSGETQYF. The DNA for the CDR3 is TGCGCCAGCAGCTCCGGGGAGACCCAGTACTTC.

At least ten counts were recorded for this clonotype. The chain uses TRBV18 and TRBJ2-1; TRBD2 matches at 12 bases. The CDR3 has 16 residues. Germline V lookup: CDR1 KGHSH, CDR2 LQKENI. The V gene end was trimmed by 5 bases and the J gene end by 0 bases; junction bases not matched to a gene: 2. The CDR3 nucleotides are TGTGCCAGCTCATTGACTAGCGGGAGCTCCTACAATGAGCAGTTCTTC. This translates into CASSLTSGSSYNEQFF.

This clonotype qualifies as medium-sized. This chain connects TRBV25-1 to TRBJ2-3, with TRBD1 as a possible D gene (6 bases). CDR1 MGHDK and CDR2 SYGVNS come from the germline V gene. The CDR3 extends over 13 amino acids. V shed 4 bases and J shed 6 bases, with 11 bases lying between them. CDR3 sequence reads: CASSVTGLDTQYF. The CDR3 coding sequence is TGTGCCAGCAGTGTAACAGGGCTGGATACGCAGTATTTT.

This clonotype was seen many times. The chain employs TRBV5-6 and TRBJ1-5; 9 nucleotides match TRBD1. The CDR3 consists of 16 residues. The J segment lost 0 bases and the V segment lost 4 bases, leaving 5 bases of the junction unmatched. Per the germline V gene, CDR1 is SGHDT and CDR2 is YYEEEE. CDR3 DNA: TGTGCCAGCAGCAAGGACAGGGGATATAGCAATCAGCCCCAGCATTTT. Translating gives CASSKDRGYSNQPQHF.

This clonotype was counted ten times or more. The V call is TRBV20-1, the J call TRBJ2-5; D is undetermined. The V and J ends lost 0 bases and 5 bases respectively, with 7 bases between them. Germline V gene data show CDR1 as DFQATT and CDR2 as SNEGSKA (reference sequence). The CDR3 runs 12 residues. The CDR3: CSARENRETQYF. Written as DNA, the CDR3 is TGCAGTGCTAGAGAAAACCGGGAGACCCAGTACTTC.

This clonotype was seen many times. The chain carries TRBV12-3 or TRBV12-4 and TRBJ2-7; D may be TRBD2 (5 bases). Trimming took off 8 bases at V and 6 bases at J, with 20 bases between the two ends. This CDR3 spans 14 amino acids. CDR3 DNA sequence: TGTGCCAGCTCCCACAGCGGAATAGGGCGCGAGCAGTACTTC. This gives the protein CASSHSGIGREQYF.

This clonotype rates as medium-sized. The chain couples TRBV12-3 or TRBV12-4 to TRBJ2-1; tentatively, D is TRBD2 (6 bases). This CDR3 comprises 16 residues. V was cut by 4 bases and J by 5 bases, with 18 bases left in between. The CDR3 region has the DNA TGTGCCAGCAGTTCTCTCTTGGGACTGGCAAACAATGAGCAGTTCTTC. This codes for CASSSLLGLANNEQFF.

This clonotype was observed many times. The chain employs TRBV7-2 and TRBJ1-2; 7 nucleotides line up with TRBD1. J gave up 3 bases and V 5 bases, and 9 bases lay outside the gene matches. CDR3 size: 15 residues. From germline, CDR1 is SGHTA and CDR2 FQGNSA. The CDR3, as DNA: TGTGCCAGCAGCACGGGGACAGCCGTGGACTATGGCTACACCTTC. Amino acid sequence: CASSTGTAVDYGYTF.